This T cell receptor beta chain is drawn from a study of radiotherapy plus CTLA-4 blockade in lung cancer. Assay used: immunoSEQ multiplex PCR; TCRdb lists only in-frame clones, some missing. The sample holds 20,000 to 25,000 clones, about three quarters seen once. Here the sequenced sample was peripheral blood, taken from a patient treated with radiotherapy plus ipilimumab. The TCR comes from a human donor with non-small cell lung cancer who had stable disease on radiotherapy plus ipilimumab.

The CDR3 DNA reads TGTGCCAGCAGCCCGAGAGGGGGAAACTATGGCTACACCTTC. Its translation: CASSPRGGNYGYTF. The chain couples TRBV27 to TRBJ1-2, with D possibly being TRBD1 (6 bases). Germline CDR1 is MNHEY and CDR2 is SMNVEV (reference sequence). The CDR3 contains 14 residues. The V end was cut by 6 bases, the J end by 2 bases, with 13 bases between.